This T cell receptor (beta chain) appears in the sequencing data of a study of CD8 T cells in ankylosing spondylitis. General study findings and limits: Seven to nine highly homologous variants formed a TCR beta motif that appeared characteristic of ankylosing spondylitis blood. According to the report, clones linked to the disease were significantly enriched in matched synovial fluid samples taken from ankylosing spondylitis patients.

This clonotype was picked up many times. What it binds is unknown. Germline-derived CDR1 and CDR2 are MDHEN and SYDVKM. The CDR3 runs to 18 residues. The trim removed 4 bases at V and 4 bases at J, leaving 11 bases unmatched. Quantitative molecular-barcoded 5'-RACE generated the TCR beta libraries. TCRdb reprocessed the 5' RACE reads with MiXCR, giving one entry per CDR3 protein. The sample gives 350,000 or so distinct CDR3 sequences, around 10% of which show up once; about 10% is in the top ten. The J gene is TRBJ2-1, the V gene TRBV28; TRBD2 agrees at 12 bases. The sequence was obtained from a female donor with ankylosing spondylitis or in good health (not recorded which). Sequenced: blood, either unsorted or a sorted T cell fraction (not recorded which). The CDR3 sequence: CASSSVTSGSVKYNEQFF. CDR3 coding DNA: TGTGCCAGCAGTTCCGTGACTAGCGGGAGTGTTAAGTACAATGAGCAGTTCTTC.